This T cell receptor beta chain emerged from a study of patients and donors after allogeneic stem cell transplantation. The CDR3 totals 15 residues. Looked up from germline, CDR1 is MDHEN and CDR2 is SYDVKM. V lost 6 bases to trimming and J lost 2 bases, with 14 bases between them. TCRdb recomputed calls from the RT-PCR reads with MiXCR, one row per CDR3 protein. Altogether about 89,000 distinct CDR3 sequences are present, roughly 48% being singletons, with the ten largest covering more than 55%. The sequence derives from a human donor who was either an allogeneic HSCT recipient or a stem cell or donor lymphocyte infusion donor (not recorded which). It is not recorded whose cells these are; they may come from a transplant donor. The chain has TRBV28 and TRBJ1-5; perhaps TRBD1 as D (6 bases). The specimen sequenced was blood, either unsorted or a sorted T cell fraction (not recorded which). The CDR3 sequence is CASRKYREGNQPQHF. Written as DNA, the CDR3 is TGTGCCAGCAGGAAGTACAGGGAAGGCAATCAGCCCCAGCATTTT.